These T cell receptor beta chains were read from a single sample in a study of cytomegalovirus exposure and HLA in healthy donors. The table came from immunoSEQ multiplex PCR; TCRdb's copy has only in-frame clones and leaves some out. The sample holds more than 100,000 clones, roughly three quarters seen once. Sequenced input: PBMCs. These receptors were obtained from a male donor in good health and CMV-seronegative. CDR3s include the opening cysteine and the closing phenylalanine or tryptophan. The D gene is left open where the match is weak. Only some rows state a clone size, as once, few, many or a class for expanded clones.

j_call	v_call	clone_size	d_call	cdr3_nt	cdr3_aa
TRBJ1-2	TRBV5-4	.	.	TGTGCCAGCAGCGGACTGGGCACCTCTAACTATGGCTACACCTTC	CASSGLGTSNYGYTF
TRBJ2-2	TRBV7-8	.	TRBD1	TGTGCCAGCGGTCCTGGACAGGCATCGACCGGGGAGCTGTTTTTT	CASGPGQASTGELFF
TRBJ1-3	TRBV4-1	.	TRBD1	TGCGCCAGCAGCCAGGGACAGAGCTCTGGAAACACCATATATTTT	CASSQGQSSGNTIYF
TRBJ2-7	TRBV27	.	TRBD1	TGTGCCAGCAGTTTGACAGGGTCCTACGAGCAGTACTTC	CASSLTGSYEQYF
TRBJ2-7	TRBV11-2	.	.	TGTGCCAGCAGCCAGACGGGATCCTACGAGCAGTACTTC	CASSQTGSYEQYF
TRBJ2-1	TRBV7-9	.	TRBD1	TGTGCCAGCAGCTCCGGGACAGGGATGACCTACAATGAGCAGTTCTTC	CASSSGTGMTYNEQFF
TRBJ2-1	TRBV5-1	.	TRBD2	TGCGCCAGCAGCCACAATGAACTGACTAGCACTGAGCAGTTCTTC	CASSHNELTSTEQFF
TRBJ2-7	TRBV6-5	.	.	TGTGCCAGCAGTTACAAACAGGAATCCTACGAGCAGTACTTC	CASSYKQESYEQYF
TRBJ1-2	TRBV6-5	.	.	TGTGCCAGCAGTTACCAGGGACACCCGACGACTTATGGCTACACCTTC	CASSYQGHPTTYGYTF
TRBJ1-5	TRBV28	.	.	TGTGCCAGCGGGGGGGGGAATCAGCCCCAGCATTTT	CASGGGNQPQHF
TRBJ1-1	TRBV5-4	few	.	TGTGCCAGCCGGCGAGGGGGGGGCGGTGAAGCTTTCTTT	CASRRGGGGEAFF
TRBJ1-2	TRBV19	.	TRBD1	TGTGCCAGTAGTTACCGGGACAGCAACTATGGCTACACCTTC	CASSYRDSNYGYTF
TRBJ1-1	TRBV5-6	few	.	TGTGCCAGCAGCTTGGTTGGGGCAAGTGGCACTGAAGCTTTCTTT	CASSLVGASGTEAFF
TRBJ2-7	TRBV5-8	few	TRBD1	TGTGCCAGCGGACAGGGCCGGGGCTCCTACGAGCAGTACTTC	CASGQGRGSYEQYF
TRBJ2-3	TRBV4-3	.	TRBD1	TGCGCCAGCAGCTATGACAGGGGGCTAGAAAGGGCAGATACGCAGTATTTT	CASSYDRGLERADTQYF
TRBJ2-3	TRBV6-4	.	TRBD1	TGTGCCAGCAGTCCGGGACAGGGGGCCACAGATACGCAGTATTTT	CASSPGQGATDTQYF
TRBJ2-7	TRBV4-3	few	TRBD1	TGCGCCAGCAGCCAAGATTGGGGACAGGTTAACGAGCAGTACTTC	CASSQDWGQVNEQYF
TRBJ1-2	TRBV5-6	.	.	TGTGCCAGCAGCTCTTGGGGGGGAGACTATGGCTACACCTTC	CASSSWGGDYGYTF
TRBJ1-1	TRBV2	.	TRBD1	TGTGCCAGCAGCACGACAGGGGTGAACACTGAAGCTTTCTTT	CASSTTGVNTEAFF
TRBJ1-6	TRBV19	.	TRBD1	TGTGCCAGTAGTATAGGAGACAGGGGGGCATATAATTCACCCCTCCACTTT	CASSIGDRGAYNSPLHF
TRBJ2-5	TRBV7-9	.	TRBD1	TGTGCCAGCAGCCAACCGGGACAGGGCGGCGAGACCCAGTACTTC	CASSQPGQGGETQYF
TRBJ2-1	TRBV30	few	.	TGTGCCTGGAGTTCCCGCAATGAGCAGTTCTTC	CAWSSRNEQFF
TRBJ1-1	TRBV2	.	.	TGTGCCAGCAGTGAAGATCGCGACACTGAAGCTTTCTTT	CASSEDRDTEAFF
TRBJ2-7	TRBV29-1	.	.	TGCAGCGCCCGGACATCCTACGAGCAGTACTTC	CSARTSYEQYF
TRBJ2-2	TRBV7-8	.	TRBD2	TGTGCCAGCAGCTTAACTACTAGCGGGGGGAACACCGGGGAGCTGTTTTTT	CASSLTTSGGNTGELFF
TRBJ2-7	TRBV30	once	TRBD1	TGTGCCTGGAGTCCGGGACAGGGCAAATTCTTC	CAWSPGQGKFF
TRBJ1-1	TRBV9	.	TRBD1	TGTGCCAGCAGCGAGTACAGGGGGCCCACTGAAGCTTTCTTT	CASSEYRGPTEAFF
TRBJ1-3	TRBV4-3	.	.	TGCGCCAGCAGCCAAGAGTCCGGGGGGCTTTCTGGAAACACCATATATTTT	CASSQESGGLSGNTIYF
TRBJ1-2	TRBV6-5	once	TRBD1	TGTGCCAGCAGTATACAGGGGCCCTATGGCTACACCTTC	CASSIQGPYGYTF
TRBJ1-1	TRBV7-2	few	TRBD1	TGTGCCAGCAGCTTAGTAGGGACAGGGAAGAACACTGAAGCTTTCTTT	CASSLVGTGKNTEAFF
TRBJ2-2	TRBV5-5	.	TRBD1	TGTGCCAGCAGCTTGGTTTGGACAGGGAGCACCGGGGAGCTGTTTTTT	CASSLVWTGSTGELFF
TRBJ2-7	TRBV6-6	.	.	TGTGCCAGCAGAGAGGACGGGGGGCCCTCCTACGAGCAGTACTTC	CASREDGGPSYEQYF
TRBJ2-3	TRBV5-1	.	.	TGCGCCAGCAGCTTGGCGTCAGATACGCAGTATTTT	CASSLASDTQYF
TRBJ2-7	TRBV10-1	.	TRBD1	TGCGCCAGCGGAGGACAGGGACCCTACGAGCAGTACTTC	CASGGQGPYEQYF
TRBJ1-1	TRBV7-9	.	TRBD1	TGTGCCAGCAGCTTAGACAGGGGGACTGAAGCTTTCTTT	CASSLDRGTEAFF
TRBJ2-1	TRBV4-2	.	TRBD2	TGTGCCAGCAGCCAAGGGGTCGGGGGGGCCTTACCCGAGCAGTTCTTC	CASSQGVGGALPEQFF
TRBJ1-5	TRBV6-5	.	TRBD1	TGTGCCAGCAGTTACGTCGGACAGGGGGCTAATCAGCCCCAGCATTTT	CASSYVGQGANQPQHF
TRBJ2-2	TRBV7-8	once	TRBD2	TGTGCCAGCAGCCCGGACGCGGGGGGGCTCACCGGGGAGCTGTTTTTT	CASSPDAGGLTGELFF
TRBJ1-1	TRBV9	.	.	TGTGCCAGCAGCGTAGGACAGGTGAACACTGAAGCTTTCTTT	CASSVGQVNTEAFF
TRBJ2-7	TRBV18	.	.	TGTGCCAGCTCAGGGGGGGCAGGTGGCTCCTACGAGCAGTACTTC	CASSGGAGGSYEQYF
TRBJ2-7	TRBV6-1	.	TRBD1	TGTGCCAGCAGAGACCGGGACAGGGCCTACGAGCAGTACTTC	CASRDRDRAYEQYF
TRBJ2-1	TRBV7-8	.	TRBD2	TGTGCCAGCAGCTCTAGCGGGGGGGCGAATGAGCAGTTCTTC	CASSSSGGANEQFF
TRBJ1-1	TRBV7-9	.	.	TGTGCCAGCAGCTCTGACAGGCTCAAGGCGGAGAGGGTTGACACTGAAGCTTTCTTT	CASSSDRLKAERVDTEAFF
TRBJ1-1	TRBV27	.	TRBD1	TGTGCCAGCAGCGACAGGGGGTATGAAGCTTTCTTT	CASSDRGYEAFF
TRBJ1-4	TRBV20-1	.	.	TGCAGTGGACAGGATAATGAAAAACTGTTTTTT	CSGQDNEKLFF
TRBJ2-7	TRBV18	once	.	TGTGCCAGCTCACCATTGGGGGCTTTCGACGAGCAGTACTTC	CASSPLGAFDEQYF
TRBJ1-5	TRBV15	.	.	TGTGCCACCAGCTCGGGGGTGGAGGAGCCCCAGCATTTT	CATSSGVEEPQHF